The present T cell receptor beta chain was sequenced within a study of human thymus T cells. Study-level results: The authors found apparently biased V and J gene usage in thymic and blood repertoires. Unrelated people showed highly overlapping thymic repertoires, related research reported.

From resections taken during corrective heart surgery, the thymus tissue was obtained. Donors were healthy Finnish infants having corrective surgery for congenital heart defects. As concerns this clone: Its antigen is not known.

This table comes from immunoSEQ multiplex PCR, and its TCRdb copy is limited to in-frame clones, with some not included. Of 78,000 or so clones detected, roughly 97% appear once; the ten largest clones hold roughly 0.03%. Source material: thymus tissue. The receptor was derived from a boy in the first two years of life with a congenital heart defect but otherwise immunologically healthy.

The CDR3 DNA is TGTGCCAGCAGCTTAGGAGGTACTAGCGGGGAACAAGAGACCCAGTACTTC. It codes for CASSLGGTSGEQETQYF. This chain uses TRBV7-8 with TRBJ2-5; 10 bases are a match to TRBD2. J gave up 2 bases and V 1 base, and 7 bases lay outside the gene matches. There are 17 residues in the CDR3. CDR1 and CDR2 from the germline V gene are SGHVS and FQNEAQ.